This record concerns one T cell receptor (beta chain) sequence. In the original processing: From reference gene primer amplification, estimates of nucleated cell counts were derived. Clones were sequenced by immunoSEQ multiplex PCR, and TCRdb holds only the in-frame ones, with some missing. V, J and clone size are those of that table, while D and trimming were read from the DNA. This table holds about 77,000 clones, around three quarters found once. The CDR3 runs 18 residues. CDR1 MGHRA and CDR2 YSYEKL come from the germline V gene. V lost 1 base and J 0 bases, leaving 13 bases between the germline ends. This record comes from a study of blood T cell repertoires in COVID-19. Across the study: There were acute and convalescent COVID-19 samples, and they came from the United States, Italy and Spain. In each case, the material was cDNA or gDNA derived from T cells, B-cell-depleted T cells, or PBMCs.

What was sequenced was peripheral blood. This receptor was taken from a woman aged 70 to 79 with acute or convalescent COVID-19. V usage is TRBV4-1 and J usage is TRBJ1-6; D may be TRBD1 (5 bases). CDR3 DNA sequence: TGCGCCAGCAGCCAAGGCGGGCGGGGGAGCTCCTATAATTCACCCCTCCACTTT. It specifies CASSQGGRGSSYNSPLHF.